A selection of T cell receptor beta chains follows, all from one sample in a study of CD8+CD57+ T cells in acquired aplastic anemia. TCRdb ran MiXCR on the reads and lists one entry per CDR3 protein. The sample comprises some 200,000 distinct CDR3 sequences, less than 60% of which are singletons, and nearly 20% rests with the top ten. The sample comprised sorted CD4+, CD8+, or CD8+CD57+ T cells (not recorded which) from PBMCs. These receptors all stem from a human donor with aplastic anemia. The CDR3 runs from the conserved cysteine through the conserved F or W. Each record gives: D gene, J gene, V gene, clone size, CDR3 protein, CDR3 DNA. A D gene is named only where the DNA matches it firmly. Clone size is not always given. Where it is, it says once, few, many or a class for expanded clones.

NA	TRBJ1-6	TRBV12-3/TRBV12-4	once	CASSYGGKGGVAQITNSPLHF	TGTGCCAGCAGTTATGGAGGGAAAGGGGGGGTGGCACAGATAACCAATTCACCCCTCCACTTT
TRBD1	TRBJ1-2	TRBV29-1	once	CSVRYMGQSNYGYTF	TGCAGCGTTCGGTACATGGGACAGTCTAACTATGGCTACACCTTC
NA	TRBJ1-6	TRBV3-1	few	CASSESHNLNSPLHF	TGTGCCAGCAGTGAGTCCCATAACCTAAATTCACCCCTCCACTTT
NA	TRBJ1-3	TRBV2	NA	CASSDGLVGYGNTIYF	TGTGCCAGCAGTGATGGGCTAGTGGGATACGGAAACACCATATATTTT
NA	TRBJ1-2	TRBV27	many	CASSPSPEDGYTF	TGTGCCAGCAGTCCCTCCCCCGAGGACGGCTACACCTTC
TRBD1	TRBJ2-7	TRBV24-1	NA	CATSASTGGFSYEQYF	TGTGCCACCAGTGCATCGACAGGGGGGTTCTCCTACGAGCAGTACTTC
NA	TRBJ2-7	TRBV20-1	many	CSAPRQETYEQYF	TGCAGTGCTCCCCGACAGGAAACCTACGAGCAGTACTTC
TRBD2	TRBJ2-3	TRBV6-1	NA	CASSERLAGAKDTQYF	TGTGCCAGCAGTGAACGTCTAGCGGGGGCCAAGGATACGCAGTATTTT
TRBD2	TRBJ2-5	TRBV7-9	NA	CASSLFTSGEETQYF	TGTGCCAGCAGCTTGTTTACTAGCGGGGAAGAGACCCAGTACTTC
NA	TRBJ2-5	TRBV6-5	NA	CASSSIPVQETQYF	TGTGCCAGCAGCAGCATCCCGGTACAAGAGACCCAGTACTTC
NA	TRBJ2-2	TRBV7-2	NA	CASSLAVINTGELFF	TGTGCCAGCAGCTTAGCCGTTATCAACACCGGGGAGCTGTTTTTT
NA	TRBJ2-3	TRBV2	NA	CASKVGQTTDTQYF	TGTGCCAGCAAAGTTGGACAGACCACAGATACGCAGTATTTT
TRBD1	TRBJ1-2	TRBV7-9	NA	CASSSTGEGGYTF	TGTGCCAGCAGCTCGACAGGGGAAGGTGGCTACACCTTC
NA	TRBJ2-3	TRBV30	few	CAWSVNSGDTDTQYF	TGTGCCTGGAGTGTAAATTCGGGGGACACAGATACGCAGTATTTT
TRBD1	TRBJ1-2	TRBV6-9	NA	CATQTLRSGGYGYTF	TGTGCCACCCAAACGCTGAGGTCAGGGGGCTATGGCTACACCTTC
NA	TRBJ1-2	TRBV7-7	few	CASSLRGSGAGYGYTF	TGTGCTAGCAGCTTAAGAGGGTCCGGGGCAGGCTATGGCTACACCTTC
NA	TRBJ1-6	TRBV2	many	CASSAPQGIHPPLHF	TGTGCCAGCAGTGCGCCCCAGGGAATTCATCCACCCCTCCACTTT
NA	TRBJ1-1	TRBV12-3/TRBV12-4	few	CASSLGVDTEAFF	TGTGCCAGCAGTTTAGGGGTAGACACTGAAGCTTTCTTT
NA	TRBJ1-2	TRBV20-1	few	CSARTAGHGYTF	TGCAGTGCCCGAACGGCCGGGCATGGCTACACCTTC
TRBD1	TRBJ2-7	TRBV2	NA	CASSEYPGQGGVEQYF	TGTGCCAGCAGTGAATACCCGGGACAGGGGGGCGTCGAGCAGTACTTC
TRBD2	TRBJ2-7	TRBV20-1	few	CSARLAGGSYEQYF	TGCAGTGCTAGGCTAGCGGGAGGGTCCTACGAGCAGTACTTC
NA	TRBJ1-1	TRBV5-1	many	CASTGLGGDTEAFF	TGCGCCAGCACCGGGCTGGGGGGCGATACTGAAGCTTTCTTT
TRBD2	TRBJ2-2	TRBV9	many	CASSVLAGGGNTGELFF	TGTGCCAGCAGCGTACTAGCGGGGGGCGGGAACACCGGGGAGCTGTTTTTT
NA	TRBJ1-5	TRBV5-6	NA	CASNHFGGQNSNQPQHF	TGTGCCAGCAACCACTTCGGGGGACAAAATAGCAATCAGCCCCAGCATTTT
NA	TRBJ1-5	TRBV20-1	many	CSARGPTGNQPQHF	TGCAGTGCTAGGGGGCCAACAGGGAATCAGCCCCAGCATTTT
NA	TRBJ1-1	TRBV7-3	NA	CASSPVTNTEAFF	TGTGCCAGCAGCCCCGTAACCAACACTGAAGCTTTCTTT
NA	TRBJ2-1	TRBV7-9	once	CASSSELGEWRGHNEQFF	TGTGCCAGCAGCTCAGAACTCGGGGAATGGCGGGGTCACAATGAGCAGTTCTTC
NA	TRBJ1-6	TRBV10-3	NA	CAISSGAVGTLHF	TGTGCCATCAGTTCGGGGGCGGTCGGAACCCTCCACTTT
TRBD1	TRBJ1-4	TRBV5-1	many	CASSLVGRGSSEKLFF	TGCGCCAGCAGCTTGGTGGGCAGGGGGTCGAGTGAAAAACTGTTTTTT
NA	TRBJ1-2	TRBV11-2	NA	CASSLSSGHYGYTF	TGTGCCAGCAGCTTATCTTCAGGGCACTATGGCTACACCTTC
NA	TRBJ1-1	TRBV2	NA	CASSSRTRTTEAFF	TGTGCCAGCAGCTCCAGGACGAGGACCACTGAAGCTTTCTTT
NA	TRBJ2-2	TRBV7-2	many	CASSPAAVNTGELFF	TGTGCCAGCAGCCCTGCCGCGGTTAACACCGGGGAGCTGTTTTTT
TRBD1	TRBJ1-2	TRBV5-8	NA	CASSPRTGDNYGYTF	TGTGCCAGCAGCCCACGGACAGGGGATAACTATGGCTACACCTTC
TRBD2	TRBJ2-3	TRBV7-2	NA	CASTLAGVGRVTQYF	TGTGCCAGCACCCTAGCGGGAGTAGGCCGGGTTACGCAGTATTTT
NA	TRBJ2-2	TRBV5-1	many	CASSSIWTVLGGELFF	TGCGCCAGCAGCTCCATCTGGACAGTTCTTGGCGGGGAGCTGTTTTTT
NA	TRBJ2-2	TRBV7-9	many	CASSQTLRAGELFF	TGTGCCAGCAGCCAGACACTAAGGGCCGGGGAGCTGTTTTTT
NA	TRBJ1-5	TRBV6-1	many	CASSAGLRSQPQHF	TGTGCCAGCAGTGCGGGACTCAGATCTCAGCCCCAGCATTTT
NA	TRBJ2-3	TRBV6-5	NA	CAISEANDRTDTQYF	TGTGCCATCAGTGAGGCTAACGACCGCACAGATACGCAGTATTTT
NA	TRBJ2-2	TRBV7-8	many	CASSLAGGANTGELFF	TGTGCCAGCAGCTTAGCCGGGGGCGCGAACACCGGGGAGCTGTTTTTT
TRBD2	TRBJ2-1	TRBV9	NA	CASSPHRTSGAYEQFF	TGTGCCAGCAGCCCCCACCGGACTAGCGGGGCCTATGAGCAGTTCTTC
NA	TRBJ1-3	TRBV9	NA	CASSVNRGNTIYF	TGTGCCAGCAGCGTTAACCGGGGAAACACCATATATTTT
NA	TRBJ2-3	TRBV3-1	few	CASSQGFGSTDTQYF	TGTGCCAGCAGCCAAGGGTTCGGGAGCACAGATACGCAGTATTTT
TRBD1	TRBJ2-3	TRBV20-1	many	CSARDRQGGTDTQYF	TGCAGTGCTAGAGATCGGCAGGGGGGCACAGATACGCAGTATTTT
NA	TRBJ1-5	TRBV20-1	many	CSAVRQTNQPQHF	TGCAGTGCTGTGAGACAGACTAATCAGCCCCAGCATTTT
TRBD1	TRBJ2-3	TRBV20-1	NA	CSATGQGGTDTQYF	TGCAGTGCCACGGGACAGGGGGGCACAGATACGCAGTATTTT